One sample yielded the 27 T cell receptor beta chains listed below, sequenced in a study of OX40 agonist ivuxolimab in advanced cancers. Profiled with immunoSEQ multiplex PCR; TCRdb holds only in-frame clones, not every one. The repertoire consists of 94,000 or so clones, with approximately 80% occurring once and the leading ten covering roughly 1.1%. This sample comprised CD4+ or CD8+ T cells sorted from blood, obtained in a trial of the OX40 agonist ivuxolimab. Every receptor here comes from an adult with an advanced solid tumor such as melanoma, head and neck, liver or kidney cancer.

The gene calls are TRBV19 and TRBJ2-4, with D hard to call. The CDR3 loop spans 14 amino acids. Trimming took off 7 bases at V and 8 bases at J, with 18 bases between the two ends. CDR1 and CDR2 from the germline V gene are LNHDA and SQIVND (reference sequence). The CDR3 protein is CASTPSSSRDIQYF. In DNA form, the CDR3 reads TGTGCCAGTACCCCCTCCTCCAGTCGCGACATTCAGTACTTC.

This chain links TRBV27 with TRBJ2-1, with D possibly matching TRBD2 (6 bases). Trimming left V 3 bases short and J 5 bases short, with 14 bases between. Germline V lookup: CDR1 MNHEY, CDR2 SMNVEV (reference sequence). This CDR3 contains 15 residues. The CDR3 protein is CASSFGGVRNNEQFF. The CDR3 coding sequence is TGTGCCAGCAGTTTTGGAGGGGTCCGTAACAATGAGCAGTTCTTC.

The chain recombines TRBV18 with TRBJ2-7, with 8 bases aligning to TRBD1. The junction had 5 bases not matched to a gene; V was cut back by 4 bases and J by 3 bases. Germline V gives CDR1 KGHSH, CDR2 LQKENI. CDR3 length: 14 residues. Here the CDR3 DNA reads TGTGCCAGCTCACGGGCGGACAGGGACTACGAGCAGTACTTC. Encoded protein: CASSRADRDYEQYF.

Here the CDR3 reads CASSDLAQGNTEAFF. For the CDR3, the DNA is TGTGCCAGCAGCGATTTGGCCCAGGGTAACACTGAAGCTTTCTTT. The chain carries TRBV28 and TRBJ1-1; a possible D gene is TRBD1 (5 bases). V shed 6 bases and J shed 2 bases, with 16 bases lying between them. This CDR3 comprises 15 residues. Germline-derived CDR1 and CDR2 are MDHEN and SYDVKM.

The gene calls are TRBV5-4 and TRBJ2-2; a weak D match, TRBD1 (5 bases). The ends were cut back, 0 bases at V and 4 bases at J, with 10 bases in the middle. The CDR3 is 15 residues long. CDR1 is SGHNT and CDR2 is YYREEE in the germline V gene (reference sequence). The CDR3 sequence: CASSLDQGGTGELFF. In DNA form, the CDR3 reads TGTGCCAGCAGCTTGGATCAGGGTGGCACCGGGGAGCTGTTTTTT.

This clone has more than one count but fewer than ten. The J gene is TRBJ1-5, the V gene TRBV28; D perhaps matches TRBD1 (5 bases). Germline CDR1 MDHEN, CDR2 SYDVKM. The CDR3 length is 14 residues. V was clipped by 5 bases and J by 2 bases, with 10 bases between them. The chain's CDR3 is CASSPQGGNQPQHF. The CDR3 DNA reads TGTGCCAGCAGTCCTCAGGGTGGCAATCAGCCCCAGCATTTT.

The chain employs TRBV6-5 and TRBJ1-5; D perhaps matches TRBD1 (5 bases). The CDR3 is made up of 14 amino acids. Between the trimmed V and J ends, which lost 0 bases and 2 bases, there was a span of 5 bases. From germline, CDR1 is MNHEY and CDR2 SVGAGI. The CDR3 DNA is TGTGCCAGCAGTTACTCGACAGGCAATCAGCCCCAGCATTTT. Translated: CASSYSTGNQPQHF.

The chain is built from TRBV27 and TRBJ2-1; 8 nucleotides agree with TRBD1. This CDR3 has 14 residues. Germline CDR1 MNHEY, CDR2 SMNVEV (reference sequence). The trim removed 5 bases at V and 8 bases at J, leaving 8 bases unmatched. The CDR3 coding sequence is TGTGCCAGCAGTCCAATCTCAGGGGGCCATGAGCAGTTCTTC. This codes for CASSPISGGHEQFF.

This clone has just a few counts. The CDR3 sequence: CASSGPSGGHSSYNEQFF. The CDR3 DNA sequence: TGTGCCAGCAGCGGTCCTAGCGGGGGCCACAGCTCCTACAATGAGCAGTTCTTC. The J gene is TRBJ2-1, the V gene TRBV5-4; the match to TRBD2 covers 10 bases. The germline V gene encodes CDR1 SGHNT and CDR2 YYREEE (reference sequence). This CDR3 is built from 18 residues. V shed 4 bases, J shed 0 bases, and the junction held 10 bases outside the gene matches.

The sample holds one count of this clone. The rearrangement uses TRBV11-3 and TRBJ2-2, with 9 bases matching TRBD2. V shed 5 bases and J 6 bases; nucleotides not matched to a gene: 10. Germline CDR1 is SGHNT and CDR2 is YENEEA. The CDR3 is 16 amino acids. As DNA, the CDR3 is TGTGCCAGCAGCCCGCGGGGGGGGGCTTTTCCCGGGGAGCTGTTTTTT. This sequence encodes CASSPRGGAFPGELFF. The entire variable domain, with the rest obtained from reference TRBV11-3 and TRBJ2-2, is as follows: EAGVVQSPRYKIIEKKQPVAFWCNPISGHNTLYWYLQNLGQGPELLIRYENEEAVDDSQLPKDRFSAERLKGVDSTLKIQPAELGDSAVYLCASSPRGGAFPGELFFGEGSRLTVL.

This chain joins TRBV10-3 and TRBJ1-5; the D is unclear. Germline V CDR1 and CDR2: ENHRY, SYGVKD. The CDR3 has 16 residues. V lost 3 bases to trimming and J lost 0 bases, with 12 bases between them. CDR3 amino acids: CAISESGRNSNQPQHF. The CDR3 DNA sequence: TGTGCCATCAGTGAATCTGGCAGGAATAGCAATCAGCCCCAGCATTTT.

J is TRBJ1-2 and V is TRBV7-3; D is perhaps TRBD1 (6 bases). Germline CDR1 reads SGHTA; CDR2 reads FQGTGA. This CDR3 is built from 15 residues. V was trimmed by 2 bases and J by 10 bases, leaving 20 bases between them. For the CDR3, the DNA is TGTGCCAGCAGCTTAGACGGTACAGGGCCCTTACCCTACACCTTC. Amino acids: CASSLDGTGPLPYTF. The whole variable domain, remainder taken from reference TRBV7-3 and TRBJ1-2, is GAGVSQTPSNKVTEKGKYVELRCDPISGHTALYWYRQSLGQGPEFLIYFQGTGAADDSGLPNDRFFAVRPEGSVSTLKIQRTERGDSAVYLCASSLDGTGPLPYTFGSGTRLTVV.

The gene calls are TRBV9 and TRBJ1-5; 7 bases line up with TRBD1. Germline V gives CDR1 SGDLS, CDR2 YYNGEE. The CDR3 consists of 16 residues. The junction had 8 bases not matched to a gene; V was cut back by 3 bases and J by 2 bases. The CDR3 reads CASSGYRGSGNQPQHF. DNA for the CDR3: TGTGCCAGCAGCGGATACAGGGGCAGCGGCAATCAGCCCCAGCATTTT.

The DNA for the CDR3 is TGTGCCAGCAGCGCCGACAGGGGGAGGGAAAAACTGTTTTTT. Amino acids: CASSADRGREKLFF. The V gene is TRBV5-4, the J gene TRBJ1-4; 9 bases agree with TRBD1. The CDR3 runs 14 residues. Germline loops: CDR1 SGHNT, CDR2 YYREEE (reference sequence). Trimming cost V 4 bases and J 8 bases; bases outside gene matches: 6.

This clone has more than one count but fewer than ten. The rearrangement uses TRBV21-1 and TRBJ1-4. TRBV21-1 is given as a pseudogene. The length of the CDR3 is 14 residues. The CDR3 sequence: CAGRDRRTNEKLFF. CDR3 sequence (DNA): TGTGCCGGCCGAGATAGGCGAACTAATGAAAAACTGTTTTTT.

The V and J genes are TRBV5-5 and TRBJ1-1; 8 nucleotides agree with TRBD1. This CDR3 has 15 residues. Per the germline V gene, CDR1 is SGHKS and CDR2 is YYEKEE (reference sequence). V lost 2 bases and J lost 5; bases outside the gene matches: 8. CDR3 residues: CASSFIHRGGTEAFF. As DNA, the CDR3 is TGTGCCAGCAGCTTTATTCACAGGGGGGGAACTGAAGCTTTCTTT.

This chain links TRBV7-2 with TRBJ2-1, with TRBD2 matching over 12 bases. The CDR3 is made up of 14 amino acids. Germline V gene sequence: CDR1 SGHTA, CDR2 FQGNSA. V was pared by 6 bases and J by 8 bases, with 5 bases of the junction left unmatched. CDR3 residues: CASRSSGGAYEQFF. The CDR3, as DNA: TGTGCCAGCAGATCTAGCGGGGGGGCATATGAGCAGTTCTTC. The whole variable domain, filled in from reference TRBV7-2 and TRBJ2-1, reads GAGVSQSPSNKVTEKGKDVELRCDPISGHTALYWYRQSLGQGLEFLIYFQGNSAPDKSGLPSDRFSAERTGGSVSTLTIQRTQQEDSAVYLCASRSSGGAYEQFFGPGTRLTVL.

This clone was detected once. The rearrangement uses TRBV4-1 and TRBJ1-5; possibly TRBD1 for D (5 bases). V lost 4 bases, J lost 2 bases, and 15 bases lay in between. Germline values: CDR1 MGHRA, CDR2 YSYEKL. CDR3 length: 16 residues. CDR3 region: CASSLDGTYGNQPQHF. CDR3 sequence (DNA): TGCGCCAGCAGCCTCGACGGGACCTATGGCAATCAGCCCCAGCATTTT.

The chain recombines TRBV7-6 with TRBJ1-3; 8 bases map to TRBD1. CDR1 SGHVS and CDR2 FNYEAQ come from the germline V gene. CDR3 length: 16 residues. V lost 4 bases, J lost 0 bases, and 5 bases stayed unmatched. The CDR3 bases are TGTGCCAGCAGCTCCGAGGACAGGGCCTCTGGAAACACCATATATTTT. It codes for CASSSEDRASGNTIYF.

The genes are TRBV28 and TRBJ1-1; 9 bases match TRBD1. Germline CDR1 MDHEN, CDR2 SYDVKM. This CDR3 is built from 14 residues. V lost 4 bases to trimming and J lost 6 bases; unmatched junction nucleotides: 6. The CDR3 spells CASSSTGGDSEAFF. Written as DNA, the CDR3 is TGTGCCAGCAGTTCTACAGGGGGCGACTCTGAAGCTTTCTTT.

The count of this clone is one. The chain has TRBV29-1 and TRBJ2-5; D gene unclear. Germline V gene data show CDR1 as SQVTM and CDR2 as ANQGSEA. The CDR3 is made up of 14 amino acids. V was pared by 8 bases and J by 0 bases, with 16 bases between. The CDR3 region is CSIAGRADQETQYF. In nucleotides, the CDR3 is TGCAGCATTGCCGGTAGGGCCGACCAAGAGACCCAGTACTTC.

J is TRBJ2-7 and V is TRBV7-2; no reliable D call. Germline assignment: CDR1 SGHTA and CDR2 FQGNSA. V lost 1 base to trimming and J lost 0 bases, with 4 bases between them. This CDR3 spans 13 amino acids. The CDR3 DNA reads as TGTGCCAGCAGCTTAGGCGCCTCCTACGAGCAGTACGTC. This codes for CASSLGASYEQYV.

The chain carries TRBV10-1 and TRBJ1-2, with D maybe TRBD1 (6 bases). Germline loops: CDR1 WNHNN, CDR2 SYGVQD (reference sequence). V was cut by 6 bases and J by 6 bases, with 14 bases left in between. The CDR3 contains 13 residues. CDR3 nucleotides: TGCGCCAGCAGCGCGGCCCGGGGGCATGGCTACACCTTC. Encoded protein: CASSAARGHGYTF.

The chain carries TRBV7-9 and TRBJ2-5; 11 bases align to TRBD2. J lost 7 bases, V lost 4 bases, and 14 bases had no gene match. Germline CDR1 reads SEHNR; CDR2 reads FQNEAQ (reference sequence). The CDR3 length is 17 residues. The CDR3, as DNA: TGTGCCAGCAGCTCCGGGACTAGCGGTGGATCAAGAGGGACCCAGTACTTC. Amino acids: CASSSGTSGGSRGTQYF. The whole variable domain, remainder taken from reference TRBV7-9 and TRBJ2-5, is DTGVSQNPRHKITKRGQNVTFRCDPISEHNRLYWYRQTLGQGPEFLTYFQNEAQLEKSRLLSDRFSAERPKGSFSTLEIQRTEQGDSAMYLCASSSGTSGGSRGTQYFGPGTRLLVL.

This clone showed up just a few times. The V and J genes are TRBV6-5 and TRBJ2-3, with D unclear. CDR1 and CDR2 from the germline V gene are MNHEY and SVGAGI. V dropped 5 bases and J dropped 3 bases, with 12 bases sitting between them. The CDR3 length is 14 residues. The chain's CDR3 is CASSPGSRTDTQYF. The CDR3 DNA follows: TGTGCCAGCAGTCCCGGGTCAAGAACAGATACGCAGTATTTT.

This chain uses TRBV28 with TRBJ1-6; 8 nucleotides match TRBD1. In germline, CDR1 is MDHEN, CDR2 SYDVKM. This CDR3 contains 18 residues. The J segment lost 0 bases and the V segment lost 5 bases, leaving 9 bases of the junction unmatched. Here the CDR3 DNA reads TGTGCCAGCAGTATAAGAAACAGGGGGAGCTCCTATAATTCACCCCTCCACTTT. It translates to CASSIRNRGSSYNSPLHF.

The chain links TRBV27 to TRBJ1-4; D gene uncertain. The CDR3 spans 14 residues. Germline V gene lookup returns CDR1 MNHEY and CDR2 SMNVEV (reference sequence). V was shortened by 3 bases and J by 0 bases, with 5 bases between the two germline ends. The CDR3 spells CASSFDATNEKLFF. The CDR3 DNA is TGTGCCAGCAGTTTTGATGCAACTAATGAAAAACTGTTTTTT. Based on the CDR3 plus reference TRBV27 and TRBJ1-4, the full variable domain is EAQVTQNPRYLITVTGKKLTVTCSQNMNHEYMSWYRQDPGLGLRQIYYSMNVEVTDKGDVPEGYKVSRKEKRNFPLILESPSPNQTSLYFCASSFDATNEKLFFGSGTQLSVL.